The clone carrying this TCR beta chain was counted a few times. The data were produced by immunoSEQ multiplex PCR, yet TCRdb's version contains in-frame clones alone and is incomplete. The sample has 35,000 to 50,000 clones; more than 75% are singletons. The source of the sample is a study of blood T cell repertoires in COVID-19. The trim removed 5 bases at V and 12 bases at J, leaving 13 bases unmatched. The germline V gene encodes CDR1 LGHNT and CDR2 FRNRAP. The CDR3 length is 15 residues. The V gene is TRBV12-5, the J gene TRBJ2-1, with TRBD2 matching 10 bases. Material: peripheral blood. The clonotype comes from an older man with active or convalescent COVID-19. CDR3 amino acids: CASGNSGGAPGTQFF. CDR3 DNA sequence: TGTGCTAGTGGTAACAGCGGGGGGGCTCCGGGAACGCAGTTCTTC.